These T cell receptor beta chains were read from a single sample in a study of blood T cell repertoires in COVID-19. Sequencing was performed with immunoSEQ multiplex PCR; in TCRdb, only in-frame clones are kept and a portion is missing. The sample gives hundreds of thousands of clones, 85% to 90% of which show up once; 1.5% to 2% is in the top ten. Material: PBMCs or T cells enriched from blood (not recorded which). All receptors derive from a woman in her late teens or twenties with acute COVID-19. CDR3s include the opening cysteine and the closing phenylalanine or tryptophan. Each record gives: clone size, D gene, J gene, V gene, CDR3 protein, CDR3 DNA. The D gene is left open where the match is weak. A row's size may be missing; if present it is once, few, many or a size class.

abundance: NA
d_gene: NA
j_gene: TRBJ2-3
v_gene: TRBV30
CDR3aa: CAWSPLSGDTQYF
CDR3nt: TGTGCCTGGAGTCCACTTAGCGGAGATACGCAGTATTTT

abundance: NA
d_gene: TRBD1
j_gene: TRBJ1-4
v_gene: TRBV2
CDR3aa: CASSRDRPTNEKLFF
CDR3nt: TGTGCCAGCAGTCGGGACAGGCCGACTAATGAAAAACTGTTTTTT

abundance: NA
d_gene: TRBD1
j_gene: TRBJ1-2
v_gene: TRBV28
CDR3aa: CASTWAGGSYGYTF
CDR3nt: TGTGCCAGCACTTGGGCAGGGGGCTCTTATGGCTACACCTTC

abundance: NA
d_gene: TRBD2
j_gene: TRBJ2-7
v_gene: TRBV7-2
CDR3aa: CASSLGSLAGGYEQYF
CDR3nt: TGTGCCAGCAGCTTAGGTTCCCTAGCGGGAGGGTACGAGCAGTACTTC

abundance: NA
d_gene: TRBD2
j_gene: TRBJ2-3
v_gene: TRBV28
CDR3aa: CASSSASLAGTDTQYF
CDR3nt: TGTGCCAGCAGTTCAGCGAGCCTAGCGGGCACAGATACGCAGTATTTT

abundance: NA
d_gene: TRBD1
j_gene: TRBJ2-7
v_gene: TRBV29-1
CDR3aa: CSVVGGDRGSVKNEQYF
CDR3nt: TGCAGCGTTGTGGGCGGGGACAGGGGCTCGGTAAAAAACGAGCAGTACTTC

abundance: NA
d_gene: TRBD2
j_gene: TRBJ2-7
v_gene: TRBV4-3
CDR3aa: CASSRGTSGSSVSYEQYF
CDR3nt: TGCGCCAGCAGTCGAGGGACTAGCGGGAGTTCAGTCTCCTACGAGCAGTACTTC

abundance: NA
d_gene: TRBD2
j_gene: TRBJ2-1
v_gene: TRBV11-2
CDR3aa: CASSLASGRREQFF
CDR3nt: TGTGCCAGCAGCTTAGCTAGCGGGAGACGTGAGCAGTTCTTC

abundance: few
d_gene: TRBD1
j_gene: TRBJ2-5
v_gene: TRBV7-7
CDR3aa: CASSLTGMGQETQYF
CDR3nt: TGTGCTAGCAGCTTGACAGGGATGGGGCAAGAGACCCAGTACTTC

abundance: NA
d_gene: TRBD1
j_gene: TRBJ2-3
v_gene: TRBV14
CDR3aa: CASSQTGDLVDTQYF
CDR3nt: TGTGCCAGCAGCCAAACAGGGGACCTGGTAGATACGCAGTATTTT

abundance: NA
d_gene: TRBD1
j_gene: TRBJ1-2
v_gene: TRBV28
CDR3aa: CASSSVNRGRFGYTF
CDR3nt: TGTGCCAGCAGTTCCGTAAACAGGGGGAGATTTGGCTACACCTTC

abundance: NA
d_gene: TRBD2
j_gene: TRBJ2-5
v_gene: TRBV24-1
CDR3aa: CATSDLRREGPTVETQYF
CDR3nt: TGTGCCACCAGTGATTTGAGGCGGGAGGGCCCCACGGTGGAGACCCAGTACTTC

abundance: NA
d_gene: TRBD1
j_gene: TRBJ1-4
v_gene: TRBV15
CDR3aa: CATSRLLNSGTGRNEKLFF
CDR3nt: TGTGCCACCAGCAGACTATTAAATAGCGGGACAGGGCGGAATGAAAAACTGTTTTTT

abundance: NA
d_gene: NA
j_gene: TRBJ2-3
v_gene: TRBV5-1
CDR3aa: CASSELGGSTDTQYF
CDR3nt: TGCGCCAGCAGCGAACTTGGGGGGAGCACAGATACGCAGTATTTT

abundance: NA
d_gene: NA
j_gene: TRBJ2-1
v_gene: TRBV7-9
CDR3aa: CASSFLGLGAGTNEQFF
CDR3nt: TGTGCCAGCAGCTTCCTGGGTCTCGGTGCGGGTACAAATGAGCAGTTCTTC

abundance: once
d_gene: NA
j_gene: TRBJ2-1
v_gene: TRBV6-1
CDR3aa: CASSEDRLREQFF
CDR3nt: TGTGCCAGCAGTGAAGACAGGTTACGCGAGCAGTTCTTC

abundance: NA
d_gene: TRBD1
j_gene: TRBJ2-7
v_gene: TRBV24-1
CDR3aa: CATSDFRGHTPDEQYF
CDR3nt: TGTGCCACCAGTGATTTCAGGGGGCACACCCCCGACGAGCAGTACTTC

abundance: NA
d_gene: TRBD2
j_gene: TRBJ2-5
v_gene: TRBV11-2
CDR3aa: CASSLELAGYQETQYF
CDR3nt: TGTGCCAGCAGCTTAGAACTAGCGGGGTACCAAGAGACCCAGTACTTC

abundance: NA
d_gene: NA
j_gene: TRBJ2-3
v_gene: TRBV28
CDR3aa: CASSLEAERSTDTQYF
CDR3nt: TGTGCCAGCAGTTTAGAGGCAGAGCGGAGCACAGATACGCAGTATTTT

abundance: few
d_gene: TRBD1
j_gene: TRBJ1-1
v_gene: TRBV10-2
CDR3aa: CASSELGQGATTEAFF
CDR3nt: TGCGCCAGCAGTGAATTGGGACAGGGGGCGACCACTGAAGCTTTCTTT

abundance: NA
d_gene: NA
j_gene: TRBJ1-1
v_gene: TRBV5-1
CDR3aa: CASSFDQVLFNEAFF
CDR3nt: TGCGCCAGCAGCTTCGACCAGGTCCTATTTAATGAAGCTTTCTTT

abundance: few
d_gene: NA
j_gene: TRBJ1-5
v_gene: TRBV14
CDR3aa: CASSQDPGGVGNQPQHF
CDR3nt: TGTGCCAGCAGCCAAGACCCGGGGGGGGTGGGCAATCAGCCCCAGCATTTT

abundance: NA
d_gene: TRBD2
j_gene: TRBJ2-2
v_gene: TRBV4-1
CDR3aa: CTSSQPGLAGGTNTGELFF
CDR3nt: TGCACCAGCAGCCAGCCGGGACTAGCGGGAGGAACGAACACCGGGGAGCTGTTTTTT

abundance: NA
d_gene: TRBD1
j_gene: TRBJ1-5
v_gene: TRBV28
CDR3aa: CASSLWVGQGSNQPQHF
CDR3nt: TGTGCCAGCAGTTTATGGGTGGGACAGGGTAGCAATCAGCCCCAGCATTTT

abundance: NA
d_gene: NA
j_gene: TRBJ2-1
v_gene: TRBV9
CDR3aa: CASSVVDSYNEQFF
CDR3nt: TGTGCCAGCAGCGTAGTTGACTCGTACAATGAGCAGTTCTTC

abundance: NA
d_gene: TRBD2
j_gene: TRBJ2-3
v_gene: TRBV28
CDR3aa: CASSYGRGSTDTQYF
CDR3nt: TGTGCCAGCAGTTATGGGCGGGGGAGCACAGATACGCAGTATTTT

abundance: NA
d_gene: NA
j_gene: TRBJ2-1
v_gene: TRBV5-1
CDR3aa: CASSFGLYEQFF
CDR3nt: TGCGCCAGCAGCTTTGGACTCTATGAGCAGTTCTTC

abundance: once
d_gene: NA
j_gene: TRBJ1-1
v_gene: TRBV10-3
CDR3aa: CAISETAGLNTEAFF
CDR3nt: TGTGCCATCAGTGAGACAGCGGGTTTGAACACTGAAGCTTTCTTT

abundance: NA
d_gene: NA
j_gene: TRBJ2-7
v_gene: TRBV28
CDR3aa: CASGTGPYEQYF
CDR3nt: TGTGCCAGCGGCACAGGGCCCTACGAGCAGTACTTC

abundance: once
d_gene: TRBD1
j_gene: TRBJ1-1
v_gene: TRBV7-8
CDR3aa: CASSQTGLNTEAFF
CDR3nt: TGTGCCAGCAGCCAGACAGGGCTGAACACTGAAGCTTTCTTT

abundance: few
d_gene: TRBD1
j_gene: TRBJ1-5
v_gene: TRBV28
CDR3aa: CASSYNTGEDQPQHF
CDR3nt: TGTGCCAGCAGTTACAATACAGGGGAGGATCAGCCCCAGCATTTT

abundance: NA
d_gene: TRBD2
j_gene: TRBJ2-1
v_gene: TRBV6-2/TRBV6-3
CDR3aa: CASSLAGGGVNEQFF
CDR3nt: TGTGCCAGCAGTTTAGCGGGAGGAGGAGTCAATGAGCAGTTCTTC